Listed below are T cell receptor beta chains from one sample, sequenced in a study of cytomegalovirus exposure and HLA in healthy donors. Repertoires were generated with immunoSEQ multiplex PCR, while TCRdb's copy carries only in-frame clones and drops some. The sample has 150,000 to 200,000 clones; approximately 84% are singletons. The sequencing input was PBMCs. These receptors were taken from a man between 18 and 35 years old in good health and CMV-seronegative. The CDR3 runs from the conserved cysteine through the conserved F or W. Fields, in order: clone size, V gene, J gene, CDR3 protein. Expanded clones get a size class; other rows say once, few or many, or leave the size out.

abundance: -
v_gene: TRBV6-1
j_gene: TRBJ2-3
CDR3aa: CASSDVAGGTDTQYF

abundance: -
v_gene: TRBV11-2
j_gene: TRBJ2-1
CDR3aa: CASSLDFTDSSYNEQFF

abundance: -
v_gene: TRBV5-6
j_gene: TRBJ1-1
CDR3aa: CASSFSWTGNTEAFF

abundance: once
v_gene: TRBV7-9
j_gene: TRBJ1-2
CDR3aa: CASSLSTGVYGYTF

abundance: -
v_gene: TRBV9
j_gene: TRBJ2-5
CDR3aa: CASNGGRDQGTQYF

abundance: -
v_gene: TRBV18
j_gene: TRBJ1-2
CDR3aa: CASSPLEDYGYTF

abundance: -
v_gene: TRBV7-9
j_gene: TRBJ2-7
CDR3aa: CSSSSSAYEQYF

abundance: -
v_gene: TRBV9
j_gene: TRBJ2-1
CDR3aa: CASSVAAGGFNEQFF

abundance: -
v_gene: TRBV10-3
j_gene: TRBJ1-4
CDR3aa: CATGQGENEKLFF

abundance: -
v_gene: TRBV19
j_gene: TRBJ1-2
CDR3aa: CASRTTGRSGYTF

abundance: -
v_gene: TRBV5-1
j_gene: TRBJ1-2
CDR3aa: CASSLGGDYGYTF

abundance: few
v_gene: TRBV4-2
j_gene: TRBJ2-3
CDR3aa: CASSQEGVSGGSTDTQYF

abundance: -
v_gene: TRBV4-3
j_gene: TRBJ2-1
CDR3aa: CASSQGAGVLYNEQFF

abundance: -
v_gene: TRBV27
j_gene: TRBJ2-3
CDR3aa: CASSFSGDTQYF

abundance: -
v_gene: TRBV27
j_gene: TRBJ1-2
CDR3aa: CASSSRPANYGYTF

abundance: once
v_gene: TRBV5-1
j_gene: TRBJ2-3
CDR3aa: CATKPNPTRAPNTQYF

abundance: -
v_gene: TRBV29-1
j_gene: TRBJ1-1
CDR3aa: CSGIGGKQTEAFF

abundance: -
v_gene: TRBV7-2
j_gene: TRBJ2-5
CDR3aa: CASSLLAHAGIQETQYF

abundance: -
v_gene: TRBV5-4
j_gene: TRBJ1-1
CDR3aa: CASSRGPSRAFF

abundance: few
v_gene: TRBV27
j_gene: TRBJ2-7
CDR3aa: CASTPSYEQYF

abundance: -
v_gene: TRBV18
j_gene: TRBJ2-7
CDR3aa: CASSDGTGITYEQYF

abundance: -
v_gene: TRBV7-2
j_gene: TRBJ2-1
CDR3aa: CASSYRDRASFEQFF

abundance: -
v_gene: TRBV18
j_gene: TRBJ2-7
CDR3aa: CASSPLPRPDEQYF

abundance: -
v_gene: TRBV4-1
j_gene: TRBJ2-7
CDR3aa: CASRSTGNEQYF

abundance: few
v_gene: TRBV4-2
j_gene: TRBJ1-1
CDR3aa: CASSQEGQENTEAFF

abundance: -
v_gene: TRBV5-1
j_gene: TRBJ2-1
CDR3aa: CASSPSGGAGEQFF

abundance: -
v_gene: TRBV5-1
j_gene: TRBJ2-3
CDR3aa: CASSLDPAGGNTQYF

abundance: -
v_gene: TRBV7-9
j_gene: TRBJ2-3
CDR3aa: CASSLGSSHTDTQYF

abundance: -
v_gene: TRBV5-4
j_gene: TRBJ2-3
CDR3aa: CASKGLASTDTQYF

abundance: -
v_gene: TRBV28
j_gene: TRBJ2-1
CDR3aa: CASSQRGLDFNEQFF

abundance: -
v_gene: TRBV4-1
j_gene: TRBJ1-3
CDR3aa: CASSQGSRQITGNTIYF

abundance: -
v_gene: TRBV11-3
j_gene: TRBJ2-7
CDR3aa: CASSLGQDLAYEQYF

abundance: few
v_gene: TRBV6-6
j_gene: TRBJ1-5
CDR3aa: CASTNRGGQPQHF

abundance: -
v_gene: TRBV6-6
j_gene: TRBJ1-5
CDR3aa: CASSYKVTGTNQPQHF

abundance: -
v_gene: TRBV11-2
j_gene: TRBJ2-7
CDR3aa: CASSLDLTGPYEQYF

abundance: -
v_gene: TRBV7-9
j_gene: TRBJ2-1
CDR3aa: CASSFPDRGKDNEQFF

abundance: -
v_gene: TRBV11-3
j_gene: TRBJ2-3
CDR3aa: CASRKNDGRLQGKLTDTQYF

abundance: medium-sized
v_gene: TRBV6-4
j_gene: TRBJ2-2
CDR3aa: CATSPDSGGAPGELFF

abundance: -
v_gene: TRBV6-1
j_gene: TRBJ1-2
CDR3aa: CASSEEMAGYGYTF

abundance: -
v_gene: TRBV29-1
j_gene: TRBJ2-4
CDR3aa: CSVITGAKNIQYF

abundance: once
v_gene: TRBV25-1
j_gene: TRBJ1-1
CDR3aa: CASSEYTGRTEAFF

abundance: -
v_gene: TRBV5-1
j_gene: TRBJ2-3
CDR3aa: CASSFGGSTDTQYF

abundance: -
v_gene: TRBV7-9
j_gene: TRBJ2-5
CDR3aa: CASSLRSGTQYF

abundance: once
v_gene: TRBV18
j_gene: TRBJ1-1
CDR3aa: CASSPGQGPMNTEAFF

abundance: -
v_gene: TRBV9
j_gene: TRBJ2-1
CDR3aa: CASSVNYEQFF

abundance: few
v_gene: TRBV5-4
j_gene: TRBJ1-1
CDR3aa: CASSLGPGNTEAFF

abundance: -
v_gene: TRBV30
j_gene: TRBJ2-2
CDR3aa: CAWLGGKNTGELFF

abundance: -
v_gene: TRBV5-1
j_gene: TRBJ1-1
CDR3aa: CASSWRQGVMNTEAFF

abundance: -
v_gene: TRBV4-1
j_gene: TRBJ2-7
CDR3aa: CASSQDPDRGFYEQYF

abundance: few
v_gene: TRBV15
j_gene: TRBJ2-1
CDR3aa: CATSRSGLAGVSSYNEQFF

abundance: -
v_gene: TRBV27
j_gene: TRBJ1-4
CDR3aa: CASSDRPATNEKLFF

abundance: few
v_gene: TRBV5-1
j_gene: TRBJ2-7
CDR3aa: CASRSGTGYYEQYF

abundance: -
v_gene: TRBV5-8
j_gene: TRBJ2-2
CDR3aa: CASRSLTPTGAVTGELFF

abundance: -
v_gene: TRBV4-2
j_gene: TRBJ2-1
CDR3aa: CASSQELAGGPWNEQFF

abundance: once
v_gene: TRBV7-8
j_gene: TRBJ2-2
CDR3aa: CASSLVGSSGNTGELFF